Following are 12 T cell receptor beta chains from one sample sequenced in a study of T cells after yellow fever vaccination. From the 5' RACE reads, TCRdb called clonotypes with MiXCR, one entry per CDR3 protein. The sample consists of 300,000 to 400,000 distinct CDR3 sequences, 12% of them appearing once. Source: CD4+ T cells sorted from PBMCs, taken 15 days after the yellow fever booster vaccination. These receptors were obtained from a young man who received the YFV17D yellow fever vaccine.

This clonotype was counted many times. This chain connects TRBV6-5 to TRBJ1-1; no reliable D call. This CDR3 is 16 amino acids long. CDR1 is MNHEY and CDR2 is SVGAGI in the germline V gene. V shed 6 bases and J shed 4 bases, with 21 bases lying between them. Here the CDR3 DNA reads TGTGCCAGCAGACCCGCGAGGAATACCCCCGGCACTGAAGCTTTCTTT. Its protein is CASRPARNTPGTEAFF.

The chain couples TRBV28 to TRBJ1-2, with TRBD1 matching over 7 bases. The germline V gene encodes CDR1 MDHEN and CDR2 SYDVKM. The CDR3 sequence is 17 residues long. V lost 4 bases and J lost 2; bases outside the gene matches: 13. CDR3 in DNA: TGTGCCAGCAGTTCACCGGGACAGCGAGACGGCAACTATGGCTACACCTTC. Encoded protein: CASSSPGQRDGNYGYTF.

The sample holds a few counts of this clonotype. The chain employs TRBV5-6 and TRBJ2-3; no reliable D call. The CDR3 sequence is 12 residues long. V lost 1 base to trimming and J lost 5 bases, with 5 bases between them. CDR1 and CDR2 (germline): SGHDT, YYEEEE. The CDR3 protein is CASSLSVDTQYF. The CDR3 bases are TGTGCCAGCAGCTTGTCGGTAGATACGCAGTATTTT.

The rearrangement joins TRBV11-3 to TRBJ2-3, with no clear D. V dropped 3 bases and J dropped 0 bases, with 7 bases sitting between them. This CDR3 contains 14 residues. Germline lookup yields CDR1 SGHNT and CDR2 YENEEA. CDR3 loop: CASSFSQSTDTQYF. In nucleotides, the CDR3 is TGTGCCAGCAGCTTTTCCCAAAGCACAGATACGCAGTATTTT.

CDR3 DNA sequence: TGCAGTGCTGAATTAGGGACAGGGAACAACGAGCAGTACTTC. It specifies CSAELGTGNNEQYF. This chain connects TRBV20-1 to TRBJ2-7; 9 bases fit TRBD1. Trimming cost V 5 bases and J 5 bases; bases outside gene matches: 10. The CDR3 sequence is 14 residues long. The germline gives CDR1 DFQATT, CDR2 SNEGSKA (reference sequence).

The J gene is TRBJ2-1, the V gene TRBV6-2 or TRBV6-3, with 7 bases identical to TRBD1. The junction had 9 bases not matched to a gene; V was cut back by 2 bases and J by 2 bases. The germline CDR1 and CDR2 sequences are MNHEY and SVGEGT. The CDR3 runs 17 residues. CDR3 residues: CASSYDQGGPAYNEQFF. CDR3 in DNA: TGTGCCAGCAGTTACGACCAAGGGGGCCCAGCCTACAATGAGCAGTTCTTC.

The chain combines TRBV6-5 with TRBJ1-5, with 8 positions matching TRBD1. The germline V gene encodes CDR1 MNHEY and CDR2 SVGAGI. CDR3 length: 16 amino acids. V was pared by 6 bases and J by 8 bases, with 15 bases of the junction left unmatched. The CDR3 region is CASSPTGYYRGEPQHF. CDR3 nucleotide sequence: TGTGCCAGCAGCCCTACTGGATACTACAGGGGGGAGCCCCAGCATTTT.

This clonotype appeared many times. The chain recombines TRBV12-3 or TRBV12-4 with TRBJ1-2; possibly TRBD1 for D (6 bases). Trimming pared 2 bases from V and 6 bases from J, leaving 16 bases between. The CDR3 totals 15 residues. The CDR3 DNA follows: TGTGCCAGCAGTTTATACAGGGTATGGGAGAATGGCTACACCTTC. It encodes CASSLYRVWENGYTF.

The V gene is TRBV6-5, the J gene TRBJ1-1, with D unclear. The CDR3 runs 13 residues. V shed 2 bases and J shed 1 base, with 5 bases lying between them. Germline loops: CDR1 MNHEY, CDR2 SVGAGI. Here the CDR3 reads CASSYEWNTEAFF. The CDR3 DNA is TGTGCCAGCAGTTACGAGTGGAACACTGAAGCTTTCTTT.

This sequence joins TRBV24-1 and TRBJ2-3; possibly TRBD1 or TRBD2 for D (6 bases each). Trimming stripped 5 bases from V and 5 bases from J, with 16 bases between. The CDR3 runs 15 residues. CDR1 and CDR2 from the germline V gene are KGHDR and SFDVKD. CDR3 DNA sequence: TGTGCCACCAGTGGGGGGGCAGATTCGGGAGATACGCAGTATTTT. Translation gives CATSGGADSGDTQYF.

In this sample, this clonotype turned up a few times. This rearrangement joins TRBV6-5 to TRBJ2-3, with D unresolved. Germline V gives CDR1 MNHEY, CDR2 SVGAGI. The CDR3 is made up of 14 amino acids. Trimming took off 0 bases at V and 0 bases at J, with 4 bases between the two ends. The DNA for the CDR3 is TGTGCCAGCAGTTACTCGACTAGCACAGATACGCAGTATTTT. Its translation is CASSYSTSTDTQYF.

The chain is built from TRBV4-1 and TRBJ1-1; D unresolved. The ends were cut back, 1 base at V and 0 bases at J, with 15 bases in the middle. Germline V gene data show CDR1 as MGHRA and CDR2 as YSYEKL. The CDR3 contains 17 residues. CDR3 region: CASSQGKAYGMNTEAFF. The DNA of the CDR3 is TGCGCCAGCAGCCAAGGCAAGGCCTACGGGATGAACACTGAAGCTTTCTTT.